The 12 T cell receptor beta chains listed next were all sequenced from one sample in a study of molecular identifiers for immune sequencing clone quantification. TCRdb independently ran MiXCR on the PCR reads; one entry per CDR3 protein. The repertoire has over 550,000 distinct CDR3 sequences, about 25% of them found once; the top ten carry about 0.8%. The sample comprised naive CD8+ T cells from blood, with Jurkat cell RNA spiked in. Subset in this sample: FACS-sorted CD8+CD4-CCR7+CD45RA+ naive T cells. These receptors were taken from a human donor in good health. Some libraries in this study had Jurkat cell RNA spiked in.

This sequence joins TRBV4-3 and TRBJ2-2; D is unresolved. V shed 4 bases and J shed 6 bases, with 15 bases lying between them. The length of the CDR3 is 15 residues. Germline V gives CDR1 LGHNA, CDR2 YSLEER. Written as DNA, the CDR3 is TGCGCCAGCAGCCCCGCGGCGGTTTCACCCGGGGAGCTGTTTTTT. This translates into CASSPAAVSPGELFF.

This clonotype was counted only a few times. This chain links TRBV5-6 with TRBJ2-7, with 10 positions matching TRBD1. V dropped 0 bases and J dropped 5; count of bases not matched to a gene: 5. This CDR3 spans 15 amino acids. CDR1 and CDR2 from the germline V gene are SGHDT and YYEEEE. The CDR3 sequence: CASSLVRDRGNEQYF. DNA of the CDR3: TGTGCCAGCAGCTTGGTCCGGGACAGGGGAAACGAGCAGTACTTC.

V usage is TRBV2 and J usage is TRBJ2-1; D is unclear. CDR1 is SNHLY and CDR2 is FYNNEI in the germline V gene. The CDR3 totals 14 residues. V shed 4 bases and J shed 3 bases, with 10 bases lying between them. CDR3 nucleotides: TGTGCCAGCAGTGCCAGGTTAGTCTACAATGAGCAGTTCTTC. Residues: CASSARLVYNEQFF.

In its sample, this clonotype was seen many times. J is TRBJ2-7 and V is TRBV20-1; D ambiguous. Germline CDR1 and CDR2: DFQATT and SNEGSKA (reference sequence). This CDR3 is built from 13 residues. Trimming cost V 0 bases and J 0 bases, with 6 bases left between them. CDR3 coding DNA: TGCAGTGCTAGAGAACAGCACTCCTACGAGCAGTACTTC. It translates to CSAREQHSYEQYF.

This clonotype has a handful of counts. This chain links TRBV2 with TRBJ2-7; TRBD1 is a possible D gene (5 bases). The V end was cut by 8 bases, the J end by 2 bases, with 10 bases between. The CDR3 runs 12 residues. Germline V gene lookup returns CDR1 SNHLY and CDR2 FYNNEI. The DNA for the CDR3 is TGTGCCAGCTCGGGCAGGGCCTACGAGCAGTACTTC. Its translation is CASSGRAYEQYF. Drawing the rest from reference TRBV2 and TRBJ2-7, the complete variable domain is EPEVTQTPSHQVTQMGQEVILRCVPISNHLYFYWYRQILGQKVEFLVSFYNNEISEKSEIFDDQFSVERPDGSNFTLKIRSTKLEDSAMYFCASSGRAYEQYFGPGTRLTVT.

This clonotype was seen a few times. This may come from a read error, since a much larger clone is one base off. The final CDR3 position lacks the conserved phenylalanine or tryptophan, pointing to a likely read error. The chain carries TRBV19 and TRBJ2-7, with D perhaps matching TRBD1 or TRBD2 (5 bases each). This CDR3 is 14 amino acids long. The germline gives CDR1 LNHDA, CDR2 SQIVND (reference sequence). V shed 5 bases and J shed 3 bases, with 14 bases lying between them. The CDR3 spells CASSFRDGHYEQYS. The CDR3 DNA reads TGTGCCAGTAGTTTCCGGGACGGTCACTACGAGCAGTACTCC.

A single count supports this clonotype. This chain joins TRBV4-1 and TRBJ2-5; 7 nucleotides agree with TRBD1. Looked up from germline, CDR1 is MGHRA and CDR2 is YSYEKL. The CDR3 totals 15 residues. Unmatched junction bases numbered 7, after V lost 1 base and J lost 5 bases. The CDR3 reads CASSQATGEWETQYF. For the CDR3, the DNA is TGCGCCAGCAGCCAAGCTACAGGGGAGTGGGAGACCCAGTACTTC.

This clonotype was seen only a few times. The chain links TRBV30 to TRBJ2-1; D possibly uses TRBD1 or TRBD2 (5 bases each). V dropped 2 bases and J dropped 8 bases, with 13 bases sitting between them. This CDR3 contains 13 residues. Germline assignment: CDR1 GTSNPN and CDR2 SVGIG (reference sequence). CDR3: CAWSRWGTDEQFF. CDR3 in DNA: TGTGCCTGGAGTAGGTGGGGGACCGATGAGCAGTTCTTC.

This clonotype was recorded many times. The V gene is TRBV5-1, the J gene TRBJ2-7, with 8 bases matching TRBD1. Trimming cost V 2 bases and J 3 bases; bases outside gene matches: 10. CDR3 size: 16 residues. From germline, CDR1 is SGHRS and CDR2 YFSETQ. CDR3 protein: CASSLSSGGAIYEQYF. The CDR3 DNA reads TGCGCCAGCAGCTTATCGTCAGGGGGCGCGATCTACGAGCAGTACTTC.

This clonotype was recorded a few times. The V and J genes are TRBV9 and TRBJ2-3; 7 nucleotides line up with TRBD1. Trimming removed 4 bases from V and 11 bases from J; junction bases left unmatched: 13. Germline CDR1 is SGDLS and CDR2 is YYNGEE. This CDR3 spans 14 amino acids. The chain's CDR3 is CASSYGDSPLGQYF. CDR3 DNA sequence: TGTGCCAGCAGCTACGGGGACAGCCCTCTTGGGCAGTATTTT.

The chain links TRBV7-9 to TRBJ2-7, with 11 nucleotides matching TRBD2. The CDR3 has 18 residues. Germline V gene lookup returns CDR1 SEHNR and CDR2 FQNEAQ (reference sequence). V dropped 1 base and J dropped 3; count of bases not matched to a gene: 11. Here the CDR3 reads CASSLVGTSGHPDYEQYF. The CDR3 nucleotides are TGTGCCAGCAGCTTAGTTGGGACTAGCGGTCATCCTGACTACGAGCAGTACTTC.

This clonotype was recorded only once. The chain uses TRBV20-1 and TRBJ2-7; possibly TRBD2 for D (6 bases). CDR1 DFQATT and CDR2 SNEGSKA come from the germline V gene (reference sequence). V dropped 5 bases and J dropped 7 bases, with 15 bases sitting between them. The CDR3 length is 12 residues. The CDR3 DNA sequence: TGCAGTGCTGGAGGGCAGACCTGGGAGCAGTACTTC. Translated: CSAGGQTWEQYF.